These T cell receptor beta chains were read from a single sample in a study of identical twins. TCRdb used MiXCR to reprocess the 5' RACE reads, holding one entry per CDR3 protein. The sample yields around 280,000 distinct CDR3 sequences, about 8.9% seen once. These data also formed part of another study, on yellow fever vaccine responses in identical twins.

Sequencing input: memory (CD45RO+) T cells sorted from blood. The receptors derive from a woman aged 18-29 years in good health. Both conserved end residues are part of each CDR3. D genes are given only for firm matches. The size field is filled for only some rows; it gives once, few, many or a size class.

D,J,size,length,V,DNA,CDR3
TRBD2,TRBJ2-3,few,14,TRBV2,TGTGCCAGCAGTGAGCGGGAGGGCCAAGGCATGCAGTATTTT,CASSEREGQGMQYF
TRBD1,TRBJ2-5,-,13,TRBV2,TGTGCCAGCAACCGACAGGGAAAAGAGACCCAGTACTTC,CASNRQGKETQYF
-,TRBJ1-1,-,14,TRBV9,TGTGCCAGCGGACGCATTTCCGACCGGCCTGAAGCTTTCTTT,CASGRISDRPEAFF
TRBD2,TRBJ2-3,few,20,TRBV24-1,TGTGCCACCAGTGAGCCGGGACCGGGGGGACTAGCGGGATATGCAGATACGCAGTATTTT,CATSEPGPGGLAGYADTQYF
-,TRBJ2-2,-,17,TRBV25-1,TGTGCCAGCAGTGAATGGGGCGGCAGGGCCTCCACCGGGGAGCTGTTTTTT,CASSEWGGRASTGELFF
-,TRBJ1-6,many,12,TRBV6-6,TGTGCCAGCAGTTACTTAAATTCACCCCTCCACTTT,CASSYLNSPLHF
-,TRBJ2-2,once,18,TRBV12-3/TRBV12-4,TGTGCCGTCTCCAGGCAGGGGGCGGCTAGCGGAAGGTGGGGGGAGCTGTTTTTT,CAVSRQGAASGRWGELFF
TRBD2,TRBJ2-3,few,13,TRBV29-1,TGCAGCGCCGGGGGGACGGTCTCGGGTACGCAGTATTTT,CSAGGTVSGTQYF
-,TRBJ1-1,few,12,TRBV7-8,TGTGCCAGCAGCTTAAACGGTTTTGAAGCTTTCTTT,CASSLNGFEAFF
-,TRBJ1-1,many,14,TRBV9,TGTGCCAGCAGCGTAGGTGACACGAACACTGAAGCTTTCTTT,CASSVGDTNTEAFF
TRBD1,TRBJ2-3,few,19,TRBV6-5,TGTGCCAGCAGTTACTCGAGTTATCCGGGACAGGGGAGCACAGATACGCAGTATTTT,CASSYSSYPGQGSTDTQYF
TRBD1,TRBJ2-5,-,16,TRBV14,TGTGCCAGCAGCCCTTGGACAGGGGGCGGAGGGGAGACCCAGTACTTC,CASSPWTGGGGETQYF
-,TRBJ2-3,-,11,TRBV5-1,TGCGCCAGCAGCGAAGAAGATACGCAGTATTTT,CASSEEDTQYF
-,TRBJ1-1,many,15,TRBV12-3/TRBV12-4,TGTGCCAGCAGTCCTCGGGCAGCCGGGAAGACTGAAGCTTTCTTT,CASSPRAAGKTEAFF
-,TRBJ2-1,few,15,TRBV28,TGTGCCAGCAGGACTAACAGGGACTCCTACAATGAGCAGTTCTTC,CASRTNRDSYNEQFF
-,TRBJ2-5,-,15,TRBV5-1,TGCGCCAGCAGCTTGACTGCCGCAGGCAGGGAGACCCAGTACTTC,CASSLTAAGRETQYF
-,TRBJ1-1,many,13,TRBV20-1,TGCAGTGCTAGAAATACAGGAGGTACTGAAGCTTTCTTT,CSARNTGGTEAFF
-,TRBJ1-1,many,13,TRBV5-1,TGCGCCAGCAGCCCCGGCGGGGGAACTGAAGCTTTCTTT,CASSPGGGTEAFF
-,TRBJ1-1,many,14,TRBV12-3/TRBV12-4,TGTGCCAGCAGTTTGGACGGCCTGAACACTGAAGCTTTCTTT,CASSLDGLNTEAFF
TRBD2,TRBJ2-1,many,16,TRBV11-2,TGTGCCAGCAGCCGACCGCATGGCCTAGCGGGGTGGGAGCAGTTCTTC,CASSRPHGLAGWEQFF
-,TRBJ2-7,many,15,TRBV4-1,TGCGCCAGCAGCCAAGGGGGTGCGCGGAGCTACGAGCAGTACTTC,CASSQGGARSYEQYF
TRBD1,TRBJ1-2,many,15,TRBV5-1,TGCGCCAGCAGCTTGGCCGGGACAGCAATTTATGGCTACACCTTC,CASSLAGTAIYGYTF
-,TRBJ1-5,many,15,TRBV20-1,TGCAGTGCTAGGACCGGGACAACTAGCAATCAGCCCCAGCATTTT,CSARTGTTSNQPQHF
-,TRBJ2-2,many,13,TRBV27,TGTGCCAGCAGCGGGGCGAACACCGGGGAGCTGTTTTTT,CASSGANTGELFF
-,TRBJ1-4,many,15,TRBV6-1,TGTGCCAGCAGCAGGTTCGTCGGCGATAATGAAAAACTGTTTTTT,CASSRFVGDNEKLFF
TRBD1,TRBJ1-6,many,15,TRBV7-8,TGTGCCAGCAGCTTTGTTTACAGGGGAGATTCACCCCTCCACTTT,CASSFVYRGDSPLHF
TRBD2,TRBJ2-2,many,17,TRBV5-1,TGCGCCAGCAGTCGAAGACTAGCGGGAGACGGTTCCGGGGAGCTGTTTTTT,CASSRRLAGDGSGELFF
-,TRBJ1-1,few,17,TRBV5-1,TGCGCCAGCAGCTTAGCGGTTCCCTTGCCAGGGAGGACTGAAGCTTTCTTT,CASSLAVPLPGRTEAFF
-,TRBJ1-2,few,14,TRBV4-1,TGCGCCAGCAGCCAAGAGGGCGGTGGCTATGGCTACACCTTC,CASSQEGGGYGYTF
TRBD1,TRBJ2-3,many,13,TRBV7-3,TGTGCCAGCAGCCCGCGACAGGGGGATACGCAGTATTTT,CASSPRQGDTQYF
TRBD1,TRBJ2-7,-,14,TRBV6-1,TGTGCCAGCAGACCCGACAGGGTCGGGTACGAGCAGTACTTC,CASRPDRVGYEQYF
TRBD1,TRBJ1-4,few,16,TRBV4-1,TGCGCCAGCAGCCAAAAAACAGGGGGCGTGTTTGAAAAACTGTTTTTT,CASSQKTGGVFEKLFF
TRBD1,TRBJ2-5,few,16,TRBV7-2,TGTGCCAGCAGCTTAGGATACGGCAGGGGGCAAGAGACCCAGTACTTC,CASSLGYGRGQETQYF
-,TRBJ2-1,-,13,TRBV28,TGTGCCAGCAGTCCCCATTCTCGGAATGAGCAGTTCTTC,CASSPHSRNEQFF
TRBD1,TRBJ1-2,once,13,TRBV29-1,TGCAGCGTTGCAGAAGGGGGCTCCTATGGCTACACCTTC,CSVAEGGSYGYTF
-,TRBJ2-1,many,15,TRBV4-2,TGTGCCAGCAGCCAAGAGGTTATCTCCTACAATGAGCAGTTCTTC,CASSQEVISYNEQFF
-,TRBJ2-3,few,13,TRBV7-8,TGTGCCAGCAGCTACGATTCGAAGGGGACGCAGTATTTT,CASSYDSKGTQYF
-,TRBJ2-4,-,14,TRBV6-1,TGTGCCAGCAAACCGGCAGGGTTTCCAAACATTCAGTACTTC,CASKPAGFPNIQYF
-,TRBJ2-3,few,14,TRBV5-1,TGCGCCAGCACAGAGGCAGGACCCGCAGATACGCAGTATTTT,CASTEAGPADTQYF
-,TRBJ2-2,many,12,TRBV3-1,TGTGCCAGCAGCCAAGTTTCCGGGGAGCTGTTTTTT,CASSQVSGELFF
TRBD1,TRBJ1-1,-,14,TRBV7-9,TGTGCCAGCAGCTTTGGGACAGCGTTCCCTGAAGCTTTCTTT,CASSFGTAFPEAFF